The clone carrying this TCR beta chain was recorded at least ten times. V was shortened by 2 bases and J by 8 bases, with 15 bases between the two germline ends. Per germline, CDR1 DFQATT and CDR2 SNEGSKA (reference sequence). The CDR3 is made up of 13 amino acids. This specimen comes from a study of Graves' ophthalmopathy and Graves' hyperthyroidism. Amplification of the TCR beta CDR3 regions used RNA transcripts (as template). RT-PCR with HTBI primers came first, then second-round multiplex PCR. TCRdb recomputed calls from the multiplex PCR reads with MiXCR, one row per CDR3 protein. Of about 39,000 distinct CDR3 sequences in the sample, 50% are singletons; the top ten hold about 25%.

The chain joins TRBV20-1 to TRBJ1-2; D is uncertain. The specimen was peripheral blood. The sequence was collected from an adult woman with stable Graves' hyperthyroidism. The CDR3 region has the DNA TGCAGTGCTAGACAAGGACCCGAGCGGGGCTACACCTTC. As protein: CSARQGPERGYTF.